Given below is one T cell receptor beta chain in context. Authors' processing steps: Estimation of nucleated cell counts was performed using reference gene primer amplification. Generated by immunoSEQ multiplex PCR, the TCRdb table keeps only in-frame clones and is missing some. For V, J and clone size, that table is used; D and trimming come from the DNA. The table includes 170,000 or so clones, around 80% detected once. This record belongs to a study of blood T cell repertoires in COVID-19. Germline trimming cut 0 bases from V and 7 bases from J; bases unmatched to any gene: 9. The CDR3 totals 16 residues. The germline CDR1 and CDR2 sequences are SGDLS and YYNGEE.

The clonotype originates from a man between 70 and 80 years old with active or convalescent COVID-19. Sample: peripheral blood. This chain uses TRBV9 with TRBJ2-2; 7 bases map to TRBD2. The CDR3 region is CASSVVAGVGVGELFF. The DNA for the CDR3 is TGTGCCAGCAGCGTAGTGGCGGGAGTAGGGGTCGGGGAGCTGTTTTTT. The variable domain in full, completed from reference TRBV9 and TRBJ2-2, reads DSGVTQTPKHLITATGQRVTLRCSPRSGDLSVYWYQQSLDQGLQFLIQYYNGEERAKGNILERFSAQQFPDLHSELNLSSLELGDSALYFCASSVVAGVGVGELFFGEGSRLTVL.